The 13 T cell receptor beta chains given below trace back to one sample, sequenced in a study of blood T cell repertoires in COVID-19. The table came from immunoSEQ multiplex PCR; TCRdb's copy has only in-frame clones and leaves some out. This repertoire shows over 9,000 clones, 85% to 90% found once; its top ten account for 7.5% to 9.5%. Material for sequencing was peripheral blood. Receptors originate from a man aged 55 to 69 with acute or convalescent COVID-19.

The chain combines TRBV7-6 with TRBJ2-7; 9 nucleotides match TRBD1. J was trimmed by 1 base and V by 5 bases; bases with no gene match: 6. Per germline, CDR1 SGHVS and CDR2 FNYEAQ. The CDR3 extends over 15 amino acids. This CDR3 reads CASSPGGTGSYEQYF. DNA of the CDR3: TGTGCCAGCAGCCCGGGTGGGACAGGGTCCTACGAGCAGTACTTC.

This clone was observed a handful of times. The CDR3 loop is CASSIRNPGREGQPQHF. CDR3 sequence (DNA): TGTGCCAGTAGTATAAGAAATCCCGGACGGGAGGGTCAGCCCCAGCATTTT. The chain recombines TRBV19 with TRBJ1-5; D unresolved. V lost 2 bases and J lost 6, with 20 bases in between. Germline V CDR1 and CDR2: LNHDA, SQIVND (reference sequence). This CDR3 contains 17 residues.

V and J are TRBV19 and TRBJ2-5; weak D call: TRBD1 (6 bases). The ends were cut back, 0 bases at V and 1 base at J, with 12 bases in the middle. Germline values: CDR1 LNHDA, CDR2 SQIVND (reference sequence). The CDR3 runs 16 residues. The CDR3: CASSIDPDRLQETQYF. In nucleotides, the CDR3 is TGTGCCAGTAGTATAGATCCCGACAGGCTCCAAGAGACCCAGTACTTC.

This chain joins TRBV6-6 and TRBJ1-2; TRBD1 aligns across 8 bases. CDR1 is MNHNY, CDR2 SVGAGI, per germline (reference sequence). This CDR3 has 11 residues. V was pared by 5 bases and J by 8 bases, with 1 base of the junction left unmatched. The CDR3 protein is CASSTGGGYTF. The CDR3 DNA follows: TGTGCCAGCAGTACAGGGGGGGGCTACACCTTC.

The chain links TRBV4-2 to TRBJ1-2; 7 bases agree with TRBD1. The germline V gene encodes CDR1 LGHNA and CDR2 YNFKEQ. Losses at the gene ends were 2 bases for V and 5 bases for J; bases not matched to a gene: 2. The CDR3 extends over 13 amino acids. CDR3: CASSQTGVYGYTF. In nucleotides, the CDR3 is TGTGCCAGCAGCCAAACAGGGGTGTATGGCTACACCTTC.

This clone was seen a few times. The chain recombines TRBV9 with TRBJ2-1; 9 nucleotides line up with TRBD2. The trim removed 3 bases at V and 2 bases at J, leaving 3 bases unmatched. This CDR3 has 15 amino acids. Looked up from germline, CDR1 is SGDLS and CDR2 is YYNGEE. For the CDR3, the DNA is TGTGCCAGCAGCGAGCGGGGGGAACCCTACAATGAGCAGTTCTTC. Protein: CASSERGEPYNEQFF.

J is TRBJ1-2 and V is TRBV28; D uncertain. CDR1 and CDR2 (germline): MDHEN, SYDVKM. The CDR3 spans 14 residues. V gave up 7 bases and J gave up 2 bases, with 14 bases separating them. CDR3 loop: CASTPVGANYGYTF. Here the CDR3 DNA reads TGTGCCAGCACCCCAGTAGGAGCCAACTATGGCTACACCTTC.

This rearrangement joins TRBV19 to TRBJ1-5, with D possibly TRBD1 on 6 matching bases. The germline gives CDR1 LNHDA, CDR2 SQIVND (reference sequence). The CDR3 runs 16 residues. The V and J ends lost 7 bases and 0 bases respectively, with 16 bases between them. CDR3 loop: CASTETGIYSNQPQHF. CDR3 nucleotides: TGTGCCAGTACCGAAACAGGGATCTATAGCAATCAGCCCCAGCATTTT.

CDR3 in amino acids: CASSPRGRGQPQHF. The CDR3, as DNA: TGTGCCAGCAGTCCCCGGGGTAGGGGGCAGCCCCAGCATTTT. V and J are TRBV27 and TRBJ1-5; D may be TRBD1 (6 bases). The CDR3 runs 14 residues. V gave up 5 bases and J gave up 7 bases, with 15 bases separating them. In germline, CDR1 is MNHEY, CDR2 SMNVEV (reference sequence).

The J gene is TRBJ1-4, the V gene TRBV29-1, with D possibly matching TRBD1 (6 bases). This CDR3 region has 14 residues. CDR1 is SQVTM and CDR2 is ANQGSEA in the germline V gene. V gave up 7 bases and J gave up 5 bases, with 17 bases separating them. The CDR3 DNA follows: TGCAGCGCACACCACCCAGGGACAAATGAAAAACTGTTTTTT. Translated, it gives CSAHHPGTNEKLFF.

This clone rates as medium-sized. V gene TRBV28 combines with J gene TRBJ1-2, with D perhaps TRBD1 (6 bases). Deletions cut 4 bases from V and 3 bases from J, with 15 bases between. Germline V gene sequence: CDR1 MDHEN, CDR2 SYDVKM. The CDR3 runs to 15 residues. The CDR3 loop is CASSSYQQGYYGYTF. In nucleotides, the CDR3 is TGTGCCAGCAGTTCCTACCAACAGGGTTACTATGGCTACACCTTC.

The chain couples TRBV4-3 to TRBJ1-4, with D uncertain. The V gene's germline CDR1 is LGHNA and CDR2 YSLEER. V was clipped by 0 bases and J by 3 bases, with 11 bases between them. The CDR3 has 16 amino acids. CDR3: CASSQDRGFANEKLFF. The CDR3, as DNA: TGCGCCAGCAGCCAAGACAGAGGGTTTGCTAATGAAAAACTGTTTTTT.

This chain uses TRBV28 with TRBJ2-7; no clear D gene. Per the germline V gene, CDR1 is MDHEN and CDR2 is SYDVKM. This CDR3 contains 13 residues. Trimming shortened V by 6 bases and J by 5 bases, and 14 bases separated the two germline ends. The CDR3 DNA is TGTGCCAGCAGCCCCCGTACCGGTCACGAGCAGTACGTC. It codes for CASSPRTGHEQYV.